This T cell receptor beta chain appears in the sequencing data of a study of identical twins. The study's findings and limits: Beta clonotypes that were abundant in cord blood contained fewer insertions, a pattern absent from memory repertoires.

A single record per CDR3 protein comes from TCRdb applying MiXCR to the 5' RACE reads. The table has more than 1.5 million distinct CDR3 sequences, about 32% seen once. Regarding this clonotype: Its antigen is not identified.

The germline CDR1 and CDR2 sequences are SGHRS and YFSETQ. Trimming cost V 4 bases and J 1 base; bases outside gene matches: 5. This CDR3 region has 15 residues. The sample taken for sequencing was cord blood. The chain has TRBV5-1 and TRBJ2-7, with 10 bases lining up with TRBD2. The receptor's source is a newborn girl in good health. The CDR3 sequence: CASSENSGRSYEQYF. The CDR3, as DNA: TGCGCCAGCAGCGAGAATAGCGGGAGGTCCTACGAGCAGTACTTC.